This passage covers 14 T cell receptor beta chains from one sample sequenced in a study of T cell responses to AZD1222 COVID-19 vaccine. This table comes from immunoSEQ multiplex PCR, and its TCRdb copy is limited to in-frame clones, with some not included. The sample lists 130,000 to 150,000 clones, about 90% occurring once. Specimen: peripheral blood, collected on day 0 of AZD1222 vaccination. All receptors derive from an adult in good health.

The V and J genes are TRBV21-1 and TRBJ1-5; no DNA check was done on the table's D call, TRBD1. TRBV21-1 is a documented pseudogene. The CDR3 spans 13 residues. In DNA, the CDR3 is TGTGCCAGGGGAGACAGGGGGCGTCAGCCCCAGCATTTT. Amino acids: CARGDRGRQPQHF.

This clone was counted once. The chain has TRBV27 and TRBJ2-5; 7 positions match TRBD2. V was pared by 5 bases and J by 5 bases, with 11 bases of the junction left unmatched. Per germline, CDR1 MNHEY and CDR2 SMNVEV (reference sequence). The CDR3 runs to 15 residues. The CDR3 loop reads CASSPWGGSSETQYF. DNA of the CDR3: TGTGCCAGCAGTCCCTGGGGGGGGAGCTCGGAGACCCAGTACTTC.

V is TRBV4-1 and J is TRBJ1-5; D may be TRBD1 (6 bases). Trimming pared 4 bases from V and 5 bases from J, leaving 18 bases between. CDR3 length: 16 amino acids. Germline lookup yields CDR1 MGHRA and CDR2 YSYEKL. CDR3 sequence reads: CASSPTTDRRHQPQHF. DNA of the CDR3: TGCGCCAGCAGCCCAACCACAGACAGGCGTCATCAGCCCCAGCATTTT.

This clone was seen just once. This chain connects TRBV7-6 to TRBJ1-4; 7 bases fit TRBD1. The CDR3 contains 15 residues. CDR1 SGHVS and CDR2 FNYEAQ come from the germline V gene. J was trimmed by 2 bases and V by 5 bases; bases with no gene match: 5. The CDR3 reads CASSKQGITNEKLFF. CDR3 DNA: TGTGCCAGCAGCAAACAGGGGATTACTAATGAAAAACTGTTTTTT.

This clone occurred once. This chain joins TRBV5-1 and TRBJ2-3; no firm D call. V was clipped by 1 base and J by 2 bases, with 8 bases between them. There are 14 residues in the CDR3. Germline assignment: CDR1 SGHRS and CDR2 YFSETQ. CDR3 DNA sequence: TGCGCCAGCAGCTTGATCGGCTACACAGATACGCAGTATTTT. As protein: CASSLIGYTDTQYF.

J is TRBJ2-7 and V is TRBV6-5; weak D call: TRBD2 (6 bases). Trimming removed 8 bases at V and 3 bases at J, with 11 bases between. The length of the CDR3 is 12 residues. Germline V gene sequence: CDR1 MNHEY, CDR2 SVGAGI. CDR3 sequence (DNA): TGTGCCAGCGGAGGGTACGGCTACGAGCAGTACTTC. Protein sequence: CASGGYGYEQYF.

The chain recombines TRBV7-9 with TRBJ1-1; the match to TRBD1 covers 8 bases. Per germline, CDR1 SEHNR and CDR2 FQNEAQ (reference sequence). The junction had 5 bases not matched to a gene; V was cut back by 4 bases and J by 1 base. The CDR3 extends over 15 amino acids. This CDR3 is CASSSRQGTNTEAFF. The CDR3 nucleotides read TGTGCCAGCAGCTCCAGACAGGGGACGAACACTGAAGCTTTCTTT.

A few counts support this clone. The CDR3 protein is CASSISPPDHQPQHF. CDR3 bases: TGTGCCAGTAGTATTTCCCCACCCGACCATCAGCCCCAGCATTTT. This sequence joins TRBV19 and TRBJ1-5; D ambiguous. Germline CDR1 is LNHDA and CDR2 is SQIVND (reference sequence). The CDR3 extends over 15 amino acids. Between the trimmed V and J ends, which lost 3 bases and 5 bases, there was a span of 14 bases.

The chain couples TRBV5-1 to TRBJ2-7; TRBD2 matches 7 bases. This CDR3 is built from 16 residues. V lost 0 bases and J lost 0; bases outside the gene matches: 6. Germline V gene lookup returns CDR1 SGHRS and CDR2 YFSETQ. The CDR3 DNA is TGCGCCAGCAGCTTGGAGGGAGGGTTAAGCTCCTACGAGCAGTACTTC. It translates to CASSLEGGLSSYEQYF.

The rearrangement uses TRBV2 and TRBJ2-7, with 9 bases aligning to TRBD1. Germline CDR1 and CDR2: SNHLY and FYNNEI. The CDR3 totals 13 residues. V shed 10 bases, J shed 1 base, and the junction held 5 bases outside the gene matches. The CDR3 region has the DNA TGTGCCATTACAGGGGGCCTTTCCTACGAGCAGTACTTC. Its protein product is CAITGGLSYEQYF.

The chain uses TRBV21-1 and TRBJ1-3. TRBV21-1 is tagged as a pseudogene. The CDR3 consists of 16 residues. CDR3 region: CASPQGRDIAGNTIYF. Written as DNA, the CDR3 is TGTGCCAGCCCACAAGGGCGGGACATCGCGGGAAACACCATATATTTT.

CDR3 DNA: TGCGCCAGCAGCCAAGGTATAAGGACAGGGTATTATGGCTACACCTTC. This sequence encodes CASSQGIRTGYYGYTF. V gene TRBV4-1 combines with J gene TRBJ1-2, with 8 bases that match TRBD1. Germline V gene sequence: CDR1 MGHRA, CDR2 YSYEKL. This CDR3 spans 16 amino acids. V was pared by 1 base and J by 5 bases, with 9 bases of the junction left unmatched.

The genes are TRBV30 and TRBJ2-3, with 8 bases aligning to TRBD2. J gave up 3 bases and V 6 bases, and 11 bases lay outside the gene matches. Germline CDR1 GTSNPN, CDR2 SVGIG (reference sequence). The CDR3 contains 15 residues. DNA for the CDR3: TGTGCCTGCAGGGGACCCGGGGGGGGAACAGATACGCAGTATTTT. It is translated as CACRGPGGGTDTQYF.

The V call is TRBV19, the J call TRBJ1-1, with 7 bases that match TRBD1. CDR1 and CDR2 (germline): LNHDA, SQIVND (reference sequence). The CDR3 covers 12 residues. The V gene end was trimmed by 6 bases and the J gene end by 3 bases; junction bases not matched to a gene: 1. CDR3 sequence (DNA): TGTGCCAGTAGCGACAGGGACACTGAAGCTTTCTTT. Protein sequence: CASSDRDTEAFF.